The sequence of this TCR beta chain was determined in a study of beta chain features in type 1 diabetes. In this sample, this clone turned up a few times. The antigen remains undetermined. This CDR3 has 14 residues. CDR1 GTSNPN and CDR2 SVGIG come from the germline V gene (reference sequence). V lost 1 base and J 0 bases, leaving 7 bases between the germline ends. Study observations and caveats: Among patients with Type 1 diabetes, TCRB CDR3s were moderately but significantly shorter in every one of the four CD4+ subsets.

Every bit of the isolated RNA underwent reverse transcription, so sequencing read expressed TCRB transcripts. Measured with immunoSEQ multiplex PCR; TCRdb has only the in-frame clones, and not every one. The table shows 120,000 or so clones, with around a sixth occurring only once. The sample taken for sequencing was central memory CD4+ T cells from blood. This sequence joins TRBV30 and TRBJ1-3, with unresolved D. This TCR was sampled from a man younger than 35 with type 1 diabetes. The CDR3 reads CAWSAGSSGNTIYF. The CDR3 DNA follows: TGTGCCTGGAGTGCCGGGAGCTCTGGAAACACCATATATTTT.